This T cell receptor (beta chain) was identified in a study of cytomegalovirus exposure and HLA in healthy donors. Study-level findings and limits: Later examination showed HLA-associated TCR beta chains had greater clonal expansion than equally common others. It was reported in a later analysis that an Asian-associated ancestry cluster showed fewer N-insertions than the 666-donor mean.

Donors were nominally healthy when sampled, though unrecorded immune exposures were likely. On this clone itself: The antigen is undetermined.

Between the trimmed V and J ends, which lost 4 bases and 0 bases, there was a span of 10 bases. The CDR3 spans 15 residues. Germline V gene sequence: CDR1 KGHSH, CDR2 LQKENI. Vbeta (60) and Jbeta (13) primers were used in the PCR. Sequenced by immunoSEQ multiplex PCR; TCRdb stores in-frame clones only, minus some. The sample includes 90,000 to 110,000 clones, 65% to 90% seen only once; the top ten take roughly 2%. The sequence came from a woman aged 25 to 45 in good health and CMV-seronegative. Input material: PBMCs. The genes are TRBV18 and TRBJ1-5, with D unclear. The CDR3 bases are TGTGCCAGCTCACTCGACAACAATAGCAATCAGCCCCAGCATTTT. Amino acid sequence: CASSLDNNSNQPQHF.